The subject of this entry is one T cell receptor (beta chain). What it binds is not known. The CDR3 extends over 12 amino acids. The germline V and J ends were trimmed by 1 base and 7 bases, with 7 bases remaining between them. Germline V gives CDR1 SGHAT, CDR2 FQNNGV. The data are from a study of OX40 agonist ivuxolimab in advanced cancers. Across the whole study: The mean age was roughly 60 years, ranging from about 20 to 90, with under 90% of participants male. Three patients got partial responses; one had hepatocellular carcinoma and two had cutaneous melanoma. Study conclusions and caveats: A proportion of nonresponders additionally exhibited low normalized T-cell clonal expansion. Average numbers of expanded clones were greater in CD8+ T cells than in CD4+.

Assay used: immunoSEQ multiplex PCR; TCRdb lists only in-frame clones, some missing. The data show about 68,000 clones, with 90% to 95% seen just once and around 0.31% held by the top ten. The input for sequencing was CD4+ or CD8+ T cells sorted from blood, taken in a trial of the OX40 agonist ivuxolimab. The sequence was obtained from an adult with an advanced solid tumor such as melanoma, head and neck, liver or kidney cancer. V is TRBV11-2 and J is TRBJ1-2; D remains unclear. CDR3 region: CASSLGGSGYTF. Written as DNA, the CDR3 is TGTGCCAGCAGCTTAGGAGGCAGTGGCTACACCTTC.